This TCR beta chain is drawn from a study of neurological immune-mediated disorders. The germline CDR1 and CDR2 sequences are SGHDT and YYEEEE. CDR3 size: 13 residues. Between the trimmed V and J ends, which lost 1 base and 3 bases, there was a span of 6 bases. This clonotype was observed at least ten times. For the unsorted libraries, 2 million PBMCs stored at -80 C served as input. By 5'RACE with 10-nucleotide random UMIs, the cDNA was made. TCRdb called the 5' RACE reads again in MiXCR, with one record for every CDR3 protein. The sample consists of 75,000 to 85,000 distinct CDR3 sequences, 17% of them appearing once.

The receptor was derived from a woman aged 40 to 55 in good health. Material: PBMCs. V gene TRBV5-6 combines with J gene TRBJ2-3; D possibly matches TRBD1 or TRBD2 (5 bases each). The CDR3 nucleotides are TGTGCCAGCAGCTTGTGGGGGACAGATACGCAGTATTTT. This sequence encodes CASSLWGTDTQYF.